The 23 T cell receptor beta chains below all came from one sample that was sequenced in a study of beta chain features in type 1 diabetes. Study-level results: People with Type 1 diabetes carried modestly yet significantly shorter TCRB CDR3s in all four CD4+ subsets.

Sequencing targeted expressed TCRB transcripts, as all isolated RNA had been reverse transcribed. The method was immunoSEQ multiplex PCR; TCRdb's version includes in-frame clones alone and lacks a portion of them. The table shows 250,000 to 300,000 clones, with roughly 24% occurring only once. No antigen has been identified for these receptors. The material sequenced was naive CD4+ T cells from blood. These receptors were collected from a woman in her 30s with type 1 diabetes.

The genes are TRBV15 and TRBJ2-1, with 7 bases matching TRBD2. Germline V gene sequence: CDR1 LNHNV, CDR2 YYDKDF (reference sequence). CDR3 length: 15 amino acids. The J segment lost 1 base and the V segment lost 7 bases, leaving 7 bases of the junction unmatched. CDR3 amino acids: CATTPSGESYNEQFF. CDR3 coding DNA: TGTGCCACCACCCCGAGCGGGGAGTCCTACAATGAGCAGTTCTTC.

The rearrangement joins TRBV5-4 to TRBJ2-7; D perhaps matches TRBD1 (6 bases). Germline V gives CDR1 SGHNT, CDR2 YYREEE (reference sequence). Trimming pared 0 bases from V and 3 bases from J, leaving 13 bases between. This CDR3 comprises 15 residues. In DNA form, the CDR3 reads TGTGCCAGCAGCTTGGGGACAGACTACAGCTACGAGCAGTACTTC. Its translation: CASSLGTDYSYEQYF.

The rearrangement links TRBV7-3 to TRBJ2-7, with 10 bases lining up with TRBD2. CDR1 SGHTA and CDR2 FQGTGA come from the germline V gene. Trimming cost V 5 bases and J 5 bases; bases outside gene matches: 6. The CDR3 covers 14 residues. In DNA form, the CDR3 reads TGTGCCAGCAGCGCTAGCGGGAGAGTACACGAGCAGTACTTC. It yields the protein CASSASGRVHEQYF.

The V call is TRBV7-3, the J call TRBJ2-1; a weak D match, TRBD2 (6 bases). V lost 4 bases, J lost 5 bases, and 9 bases lay in between. CDR1 and CDR2 from the germline V gene are SGHTA and FQGTGA. This CDR3 has 13 residues. CDR3: CASSSASDNEQFF. The DNA for the CDR3 is TGTGCCAGCAGCTCGGCTAGCGACAATGAGCAGTTCTTC. The full variable domain, rest sourced from reference TRBV7-3 and TRBJ2-1, is GAGVSQTPSNKVTEKGKYVELRCDPISGHTALYWYRQSLGQGPEFLIYFQGTGAADDSGLPNDRFFAVRPEGSVSTLKIQRTERGDSAVYLCASSSASDNEQFFGPGTRLTVL.

This rearrangement joins TRBV9 to TRBJ2-3; 14 nucleotides agree with TRBD2. The CDR3 runs to 17 residues. Per germline, CDR1 SGDLS and CDR2 YYNGEE. The junction had 8 bases not matched to a gene; V was cut back by 5 bases and J by 3 bases. CDR3 protein: CASSLTSGRARTDTQYF. CDR3 sequence (DNA): TGTGCCAGCAGTTTGACTAGCGGGAGGGCCAGGACAGATACGCAGTATTTT.

V gene TRBV9 combines with J gene TRBJ2-7; D might be TRBD1 (7 bases). Deletions cut 4 bases from V and 5 bases from J, with 19 bases between. Per germline, CDR1 SGDLS and CDR2 YYNGEE. This CDR3 contains 15 residues. The CDR3 nucleotides are TGTGCCAGCAGCCCATGGACAGGTGGAGGGAACGAGCAGTACTTC. As protein: CASSPWTGGGNEQYF.

The chain combines TRBV7-3 with TRBJ2-3; 9 bases are shared with TRBD2. The CDR3 is made up of 16 amino acids. V shed 6 bases, J shed 3 bases, and the junction held 10 bases outside the gene matches. Germline lookup yields CDR1 SGHTA and CDR2 FQGTGA. The CDR3 DNA follows: TGTGCCAGCAGTCCCGGGACTAGCAAGGAAACAGATACGCAGTATTTT. It yields the protein CASSPGTSKETDTQYF. Variable domain in full (rest from reference TRBV7-3 and TRBJ2-3): GAGVSQTPSNKVTEKGKYVELRCDPISGHTALYWYRQSLGQGPEFLIYFQGTGAADDSGLPNDRFFAVRPEGSVSTLKIQRTERGDSAVYLCASSPGTSKETDTQYFGPGTRLTVL.

V usage is TRBV10-3 and J usage is TRBJ1-1, with D hard to call. Looked up from germline, CDR1 is ENHRY and CDR2 is SYGVKD. The CDR3 length is 13 residues. Trimming took off 4 bases at V and 4 bases at J, with 10 bases between the two ends. DNA of the CDR3: TGTGCCATCAGTGGGGGAGAATCCACTGAAGCTTTCTTT. It encodes CAISGGESTEAFF.

This clone was detected a few times. The chain has TRBV18 and TRBJ2-7; TRBD2 might be the D (5 bases). V lost 2 bases and J 3 bases, leaving 17 bases between the germline ends. The germline CDR1 and CDR2 sequences are KGHSH and LQKENI. The CDR3 length is 16 residues. The CDR3 sequence is CASSPFEQRVNYEQYF. For the CDR3, the DNA is TGTGCCAGCTCACCATTTGAACAGAGGGTGAACTACGAGCAGTACTTC.

The chain recombines TRBV5-1 with TRBJ1-1, with D tentatively TRBD1 (6 bases). Between the trimmed V and J ends, which lost 0 bases and 2 bases, there was a span of 11 bases. This CDR3 is built from 15 residues. In germline, CDR1 is SGHRS, CDR2 YFSETQ. The CDR3 nucleotides read TGCGCCAGCAGCTTGGCCGGGGGGACAAACACTGAAGCTTTCTTT. This translates into CASSLAGGTNTEAFF.

CDR3 DNA: TGTGCTACCGATGCTCGAACAGGGGGCACAGATACGCAGTATTTT. As protein: CATDARTGGTDTQYF. The chain uses TRBV7-9 and TRBJ2-3, with TRBD1 matching 7 bases. The CDR3 length is 15 residues. Germline values: CDR1 SEHNR, CDR2 FQNEAQ (reference sequence).

This clone was seen a few times. This chain connects TRBV9 to TRBJ1-5; possibly TRBD1 for D (6 bases). Germline V CDR1 and CDR2: SGDLS, YYNGEE. The length of the CDR3 is 15 residues. V lost 3 bases, J lost 0 bases, and 10 bases lay in between. The CDR3 bases are TGTGCCAGCAGCGAGACAGGATCTAGCAATCAGCCCCAGCATTTT. Amino acids: CASSETGSSNQPQHF.

The chain joins TRBV5-4 to TRBJ2-1; D is possibly TRBD2 (6 bases). Germline CDR1 reads SGHNT; CDR2 reads YYREEE (reference sequence). V was trimmed by 0 bases and J by 7 bases, leaving 23 bases between them. CDR3 length equals 18 residues. The CDR3 nucleotides read TGTGCCAGCAGCTTGGGGTTGGCCTTGGGAGGCCATCAGAATGAGCAGTTCTTC. It encodes CASSLGLALGGHQNEQFF.

The chain joins TRBV23-1 to TRBJ2-7, with TRBD1 as a possible D gene (5 bases). TRBV23-1 is an ORF, with its function uncertain. V lost 8 bases and J lost 3, with 29 bases in between. This CDR3 is built from 18 residues. The CDR3 region has the DNA TGCGCCAGCGGAAACGAAGAGGCAAGACGTTGGGGCCACTACGAGCAGTACTTC. Protein: CASGNEEARRWGHYEQYF.

This clone was observed a handful of times. The chain links TRBV6-5 to TRBJ2-2; 8 nucleotides agree with TRBD2. Germline CDR1 and CDR2: MNHEY and SVGAGI. V was pared by 0 bases and J by 1 base, with 1 base of the junction left unmatched. The CDR3 has 16 residues. CDR3 sequence reads: CASSYSSGGNTGELFF. CDR3 nucleotides: TGTGCCAGCAGTTACTCAAGCGGGGGGAACACCGGGGAGCTGTTTTTT.

The chain uses TRBV14 and TRBJ2-5; D call uncertain. Per the germline V gene, CDR1 is SGHDN and CDR2 is FVKESK. The CDR3 has 13 residues. V was shortened by 4 bases and J by 1 base, with 7 bases between the two germline ends. This CDR3 reads CASSLHSQETQYF. CDR3 coding DNA: TGTGCCAGCAGCCTACACAGCCAAGAGACCCAGTACTTC.

This clone has a handful of counts. J is TRBJ2-3 and V is TRBV30; 13 bases fit TRBD2. J lost 4 bases, V lost 2 bases, and 9 bases had no gene match. This CDR3 region has 17 residues. Germline V lookup: CDR1 GTSNPN, CDR2 SVGIG (reference sequence). CDR3 in amino acids: CAWSPGLAGSGSDTQYF. For the CDR3, the DNA is TGTGCCTGGAGTCCGGGACTAGCGGGGAGCGGTTCAGATACGCAGTATTTT.

This clone has more than one count but fewer than ten. The V and J genes are TRBV30 and TRBJ2-3; D not resolved. Per the germline V gene, CDR1 is GTSNPN and CDR2 is SVGIG (reference sequence). The CDR3 runs to 12 residues. Deletions cut 1 base from V and 5 bases from J, with 7 bases between. CDR3 nucleotides: TGTGCCTGGAGTGACCCCAGAGATACGCAGTATTTT. Translated: CAWSDPRDTQYF.

This clone appeared a few times. The chain uses TRBV5-4 and TRBJ2-1, with 11 bases matching TRBD2. V trimming: 9 bases; J trimming: 7 bases; junction bases outside the gene matches: 12. Germline V gene data show CDR1 as SGHNT and CDR2 as YYREEE (reference sequence). There are 15 residues in the CDR3. The CDR3 nucleotides are TGTGCCATAGGGACTAGCGGACTTCTGTTGAATGAGCAGTTCTTC. Amino acid sequence: CAIGTSGLLLNEQFF.

This clone showed up just a few times. V and J are TRBV18 and TRBJ2-7; D is ambiguous. The germline gives CDR1 KGHSH, CDR2 LQKENI. Trimming cost V 2 bases and J 3 bases, with 17 bases left between them. This CDR3 has 16 residues. This chain's CDR3 is CASSPKSAVAVYEQYF. The CDR3 DNA is TGTGCCAGCTCACCAAAGAGCGCGGTAGCCGTCTACGAGCAGTACTTC.

The V gene is TRBV7-3, the J gene TRBJ2-1; possibly TRBD2 for D (6 bases). The CDR3 runs to 14 residues. Trimming removed 4 bases from V and 4 bases from J, with 11 bases in between. Germline V gene sequence: CDR1 SGHTA, CDR2 FQGTGA. The chain's CDR3 is CASSSGTGYNEQFF. The CDR3 DNA follows: TGTGCCAGCAGCTCCGGGACTGGATACAATGAGCAGTTCTTC.

This clone was detected a few times. The chain uses TRBV6-6 and TRBJ2-7; TRBD2 is a possible D gene (5 bases). The ends were cut back, 5 bases at V and 4 bases at J, with 12 bases in the middle. Germline CDR1 and CDR2: MNHNY and SVGAGI (reference sequence). The CDR3 is made up of 13 amino acids. The CDR3 is CASSKPGGYEQYF. CDR3 coding DNA: TGTGCCAGCAGTAAACCCGGAGGATACGAGCAGTACTTC.

The chain employs TRBV28 and TRBJ2-6; D is undetermined. Germline V CDR1 and CDR2: MDHEN, SYDVKM. Trimming pared 8 bases from V and 3 bases from J, leaving 11 bases between. The CDR3 runs to 14 residues. CDR3 protein: CASFRTGGANVLTF. The CDR3 coding sequence is TGTGCCAGCTTTCGAACGGGTGGGGCCAACGTCCTGACTTTC.